This TCR beta chain was obtained from a study of blood T cell repertoires in COVID-19. Looking at the study overall: Specimens from acute and convalescent COVID-19 originated in the United States, Italy and Spain. PBMCs, B-cell-depleted T cells, or T cells provided the cDNA or gDNA that made up the material.

This clone has just one count. This table comes from immunoSEQ multiplex PCR, and its TCRdb copy is limited to in-frame clones, with some not included. This sample has about 120,000 clones, with around 80% found just once. This receptor was obtained from a man between 70 and 80 years old with acute or convalescent COVID-19. The sample was peripheral blood.

The CDR3 loop reads CASSPDSIFAYNSPLHF. The CDR3 nucleotides read TGCGCCAGCAGCCCGGACAGTATATTCGCCTATAATTCACCCCTCCACTTT. The chain recombines TRBV5-1 with TRBJ1-6; the D gene is possibly TRBD1 (6 bases). V was clipped by 4 bases and J by 2 bases, with 16 bases between them. The CDR3 has 17 residues. Germline values: CDR1 SGHRS, CDR2 YFSETQ.